What follows describes a single T cell receptor beta chain. The sample comes from a study of T cell responses to AZD1222 COVID-19 vaccine. The assay was immunoSEQ multiplex PCR, and TCRdb's table has in-frame clones only and misses some. The sample has 80,000 to 95,000 clones; almost 80% are singletons. Sequencing was performed on peripheral blood, taken on day 0 of AZD1222 vaccination. The sequence derives from an adult in good health.

The CDR3 sequence is CASRPDRGQSSYEQYF. The DNA of the CDR3 is TGTGCCAGCAGACCCGACAGGGGGCAATCTTCCTACGAGCAGTACTTC. This chain joins TRBV27 and TRBJ2-7; 10 bases agree with TRBD1. This CDR3 is built from 16 residues. Germline trimming cut 6 bases from V and 1 base from J; bases unmatched to any gene: 9. Germline CDR1 is MNHEY and CDR2 is SMNVEV (reference sequence).